This TCR beta chain appears in the sequencing data of a study of blood T cells in healthy people across ages. The V gene lost 2 bases and the J gene lost 0 bases, with 6 bases spanning the gap. CDR1 is KGHDR and CDR2 is SFDVKD in the germline V gene. The CDR3 sequence is 14 residues long. Overall study findings and caveats: The recorded TCR beta diversity per million T cells decreased in a roughly linear manner with age.

With regard to this clonotype: Antigen: not known.

Through a sample-barcoded 5' primer and a J-beta primer mix, a second PCR was run for roughly 7 to 12 cycles. No fewer than 3 million CDR3-containing paired-end reads came from each sample. One entry per CDR3 protein, called by TCRdb with MiXCR from the 5' RACE reads. The sample has more than 650,000 distinct CDR3 sequences; about 53% are singletons. The sequenced material came from blood. The genes are TRBV24-1 and TRBJ1-1; D remains unclear. The clonotype comes from a man older than 75 in good health. The CDR3 coding sequence is TGTGCCACCAGTGATTGGGGTTTGAACACTGAAGCTTTCTTT. Amino acids: CATSDWGLNTEAFF.